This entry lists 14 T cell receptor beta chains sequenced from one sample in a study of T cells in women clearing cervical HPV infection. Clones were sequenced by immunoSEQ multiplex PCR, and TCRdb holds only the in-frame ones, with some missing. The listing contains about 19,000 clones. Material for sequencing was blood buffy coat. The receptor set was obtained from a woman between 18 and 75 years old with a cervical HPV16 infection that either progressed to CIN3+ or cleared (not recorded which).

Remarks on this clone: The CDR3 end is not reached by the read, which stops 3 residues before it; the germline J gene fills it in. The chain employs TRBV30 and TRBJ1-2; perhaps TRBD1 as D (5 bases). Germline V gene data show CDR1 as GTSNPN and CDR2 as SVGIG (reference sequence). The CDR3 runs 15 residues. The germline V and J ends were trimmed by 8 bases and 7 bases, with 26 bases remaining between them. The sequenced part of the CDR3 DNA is TGTGCCCTAACAAAACCATCCAACAGGTTGGGTGGC. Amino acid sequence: CALTKPSNRLGG. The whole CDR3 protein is CALTKPSNRLGGYTF.

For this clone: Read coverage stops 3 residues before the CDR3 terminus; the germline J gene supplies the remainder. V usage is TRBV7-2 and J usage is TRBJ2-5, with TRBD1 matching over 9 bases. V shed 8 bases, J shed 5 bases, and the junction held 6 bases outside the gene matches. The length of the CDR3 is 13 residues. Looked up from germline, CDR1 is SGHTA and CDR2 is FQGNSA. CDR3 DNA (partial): TGTGCCAGCGGCCGGGACAGGGTTGAGACC. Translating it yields CASGRDRVET. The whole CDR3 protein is CASGRDRVETQYF.

CDR3 DNA (partial): TGTGCCAGCAGCATTACTCCCACAGGCTACAATGAG. This translates into CASSITPTGYNE. From start to end, the CDR3 is CASSITPTGYNEQFF. The gene calls are TRBV6-4 and TRBJ2-1; D is possibly TRBD1 (5 bases). The read terminates 3 residues ahead of where the CDR3 ends, so the germline J gene completes it. Germline V gene data show CDR1 as MRHNA and CDR2 as SNTAGT. V was cut by 6 bases and J by 3 bases, with 15 bases left in between. This CDR3 comprises 15 residues.

Partial CDR3 DNA: TGTGCCAGCAGTTACTCCTATAGTGACACCGGGGAG. It encodes CASSYSYSDTGE. Given in full, the CDR3 is CASSYSYSDTGELFF. The V call is TRBV6-2 or TRBV6-3, the J call TRBJ2-2; D ambiguous. The CDR3 end is not reached by the read, which stops 3 residues before it; the germline J gene fills it in. Germline V gives CDR1 MNHEY, CDR2 SVGEGT. There are 15 residues in the CDR3. The V end lost 0 bases, the J end lost 3 bases, and 8 bases lay between the germline ends.

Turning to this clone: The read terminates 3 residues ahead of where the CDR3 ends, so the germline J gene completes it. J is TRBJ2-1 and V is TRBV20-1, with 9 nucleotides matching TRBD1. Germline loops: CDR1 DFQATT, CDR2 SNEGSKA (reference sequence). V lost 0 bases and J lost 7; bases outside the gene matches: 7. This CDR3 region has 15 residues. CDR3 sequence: CSARDSQGAGNEQFF. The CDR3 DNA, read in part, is TGCAGTGCTAGAGATTCACAGGGGGCGGGGAATGAG.

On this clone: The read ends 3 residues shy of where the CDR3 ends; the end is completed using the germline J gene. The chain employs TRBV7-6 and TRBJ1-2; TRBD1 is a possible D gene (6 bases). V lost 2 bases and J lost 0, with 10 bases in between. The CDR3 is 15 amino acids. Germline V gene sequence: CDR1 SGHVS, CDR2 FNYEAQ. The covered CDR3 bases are TGTGCCAGCAGCTTATCCGCAGGGGCTAACTATGGC. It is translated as CASSLSAGANYG. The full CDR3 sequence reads CASSLSAGANYGYTF. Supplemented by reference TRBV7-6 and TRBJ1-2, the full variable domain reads GAGVSQSPRYKVTKRGQDVALRCDPISGHVSLYWYRQALGQGPEFLTYFNYEAQQDKSGLPNDRFSAERPEGSISTLTIQRTEQRDSAMYRCASSLSAGANYGYTFGSGTRLTVV.

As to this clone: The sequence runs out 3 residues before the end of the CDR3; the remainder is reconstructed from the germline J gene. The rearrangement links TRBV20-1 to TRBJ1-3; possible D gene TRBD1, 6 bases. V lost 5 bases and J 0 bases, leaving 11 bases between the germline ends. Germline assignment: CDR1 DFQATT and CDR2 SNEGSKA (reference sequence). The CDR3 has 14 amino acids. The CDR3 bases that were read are TGCAGTGCTCGACAGGACGGCTCTGGAAACACC. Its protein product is CSARQDGSGNT. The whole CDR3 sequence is CSARQDGSGNTIYF.

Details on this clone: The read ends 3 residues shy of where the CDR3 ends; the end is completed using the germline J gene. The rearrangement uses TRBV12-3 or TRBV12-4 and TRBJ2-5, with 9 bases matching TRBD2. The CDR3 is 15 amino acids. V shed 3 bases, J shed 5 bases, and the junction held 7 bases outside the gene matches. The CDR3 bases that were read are TGTGCCAGCAGTTTCAAGCGGGGGGTCGGGGAGACC. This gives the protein CASSFKRGVGET. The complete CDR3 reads CASSFKRGVGETQYF.

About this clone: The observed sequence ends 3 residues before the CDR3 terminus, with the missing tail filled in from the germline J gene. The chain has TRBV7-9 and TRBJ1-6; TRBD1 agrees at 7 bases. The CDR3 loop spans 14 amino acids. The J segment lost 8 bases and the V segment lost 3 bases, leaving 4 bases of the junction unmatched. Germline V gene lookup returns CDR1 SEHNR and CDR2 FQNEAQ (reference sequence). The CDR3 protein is CASSFGQGDSPLHF. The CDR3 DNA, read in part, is TGTGCCAGCAGCTTTGGGCAGGGGGATTCACCC. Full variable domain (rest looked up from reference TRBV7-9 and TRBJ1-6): DTGVSQNPRHKITKRGQNVTFRCDPISEHNRLYWYRQTLGQGPEFLTYFQNEAQLEKSRLLSDRFSAERPKGSFSTLEIQRTEQGDSAMYLCASSFGQGDSPLHFGNGTRLTVT.

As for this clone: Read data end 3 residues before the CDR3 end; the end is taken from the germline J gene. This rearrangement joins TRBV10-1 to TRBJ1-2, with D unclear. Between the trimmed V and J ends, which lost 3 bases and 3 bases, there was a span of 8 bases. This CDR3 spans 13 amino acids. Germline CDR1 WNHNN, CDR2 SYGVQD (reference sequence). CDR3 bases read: TGCGCCAGCAGTGAACCGTCGGACTATGGC. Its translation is CASSEPSDYG. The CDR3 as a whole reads CASSEPSDYGYTF.

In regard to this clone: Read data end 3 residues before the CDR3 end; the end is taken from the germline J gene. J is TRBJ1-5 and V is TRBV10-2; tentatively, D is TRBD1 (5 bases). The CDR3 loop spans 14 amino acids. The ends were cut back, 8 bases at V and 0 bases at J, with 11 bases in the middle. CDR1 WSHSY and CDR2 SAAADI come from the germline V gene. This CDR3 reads CASGLGGSNQPQHF. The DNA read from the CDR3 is TGCGCCAGCGGTTTGGGGGGTAGCAATCAGCCC.

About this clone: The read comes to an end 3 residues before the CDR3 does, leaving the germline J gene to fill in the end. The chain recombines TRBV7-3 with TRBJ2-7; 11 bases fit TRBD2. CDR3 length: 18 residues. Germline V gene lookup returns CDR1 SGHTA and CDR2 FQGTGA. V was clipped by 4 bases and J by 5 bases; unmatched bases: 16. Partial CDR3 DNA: TGTGCCAGCAGCTCCCAGCCTAGCGGGGGGTCGGGCCGGGACGAG. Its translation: CASSSQPSGGSGRDE. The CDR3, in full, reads CASSSQPSGGSGRDEQYF.

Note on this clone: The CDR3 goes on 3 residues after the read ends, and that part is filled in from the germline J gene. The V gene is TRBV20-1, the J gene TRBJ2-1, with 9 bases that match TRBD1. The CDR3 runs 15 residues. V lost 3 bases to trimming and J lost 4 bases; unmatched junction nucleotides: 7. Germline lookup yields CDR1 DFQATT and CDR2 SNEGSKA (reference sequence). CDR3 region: CSASPTGGSYNEQFF. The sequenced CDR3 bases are TGCAGTGCTAGCCCGACAGGGGGGTCGTACAATGAG.

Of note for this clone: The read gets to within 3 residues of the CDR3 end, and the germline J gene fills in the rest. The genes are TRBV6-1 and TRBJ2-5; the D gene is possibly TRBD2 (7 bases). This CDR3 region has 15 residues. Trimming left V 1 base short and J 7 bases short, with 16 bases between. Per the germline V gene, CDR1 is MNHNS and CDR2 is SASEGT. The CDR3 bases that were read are TGTGCCAGCAGTGAAGATAAGGGGGGGCGGGGGACC. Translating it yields CASSEDKGGRGT. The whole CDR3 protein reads CASSEDKGGRGTQYF.